The 9 T cell receptor beta chains below come from one sample, sequenced in a study of shared clonotypes between healthy human individuals. Repertoires were generated with immunoSEQ multiplex PCR, while TCRdb's copy carries only in-frame clones and drops some. Seen here are more than 1,200,000 clones, 98% observed once, and the top ten hold 0.3% to 0.45%. Sequencing used naive CD4+ T cells sorted from blood. Subset reported: CD45RA+ positively selected. These TCRs come from a man aged 25 to 40 in good health.

This chain links TRBV6-5 with TRBJ2-2; D unresolved. The CDR3 spans 15 residues. Per the germline V gene, CDR1 is MNHEY and CDR2 is SVGAGI. V dropped 0 bases and J dropped 3 bases, with 8 bases sitting between them. The chain's CDR3 is CASSYSSPDTGELFF. The DNA of the CDR3 is TGTGCCAGCAGTTACTCGAGTCCCGACACCGGGGAGCTGTTTTTT.

The V and J genes are TRBV6-5 and TRBJ1-5; D is uncertain. Germline loops: CDR1 MNHEY, CDR2 SVGAGI. The CDR3 runs 15 residues. The V gene lost 0 bases and the J gene lost 7 bases, with 13 bases spanning the gap. The CDR3 spells CASSYSNSLHQPQHF. In DNA, the CDR3 is TGTGCCAGCAGTTACTCGAATAGCCTACACCAGCCCCAGCATTTT.

V is TRBV7-9 and J is TRBJ1-2; D is uncertain. Germline assignment: CDR1 SEHNR and CDR2 FQNEAQ (reference sequence). The CDR3 length is 15 residues. The ends were cut back, 5 bases at V and 4 bases at J, with 17 bases in the middle. The CDR3 nucleotides are TGTGCCAGCAGCCCGGCAGTTTTCTGGGCCTATGGCTACACCTTC. Its translation: CASSPAVFWAYGYTF.

J is TRBJ2-5 and V is TRBV5-6; no firm D call. Trimming removed 2 bases from V and 4 bases from J, with 3 bases in between. The CDR3 totals 11 residues. Per the germline V gene, CDR1 is SGHDT and CDR2 is YYEEEE. CDR3 sequence reads: CASSFRETQYF. The DNA for the CDR3 is TGTGCCAGCAGCTTTCGAGAGACCCAGTACTTC.

The gene calls are TRBV28 and TRBJ2-1; weak D call: TRBD2 (7 bases). The V and J ends lost 6 bases and 8 bases respectively, with 14 bases between them. CDR3 size: 13 residues. Germline V CDR1 and CDR2: MDHEN, SYDVKM. The CDR3 DNA sequence: TGTGCCAGCAGGGCCCAGGGGAGGGATGAGCAGTTCTTC. As protein: CASRAQGRDEQFF.

The chain recombines TRBV28 with TRBJ2-7; maybe TRBD2 (5 bases). Germline lookup yields CDR1 MDHEN and CDR2 SYDVKM. There are 13 residues in the CDR3. V lost 2 bases to trimming and J lost 3 bases, with 8 bases between them. Here the CDR3 reads CASSLGENYEQYF. In nucleotides, the CDR3 is TGTGCCAGCAGTTTAGGGGAGAACTACGAGCAGTACTTC. The whole variable domain, filled in from reference TRBV28 and TRBJ2-7, reads DVKVTQSSRYLVKRTGEKVFLECVQDMDHENMFWYRQDPGLGLRLIYFSYDVKMKEKGDIPEGYSVSREKKERFSLILESASTNQTSMYLCASSLGENYEQYFGPGTRLTVT.

The V call is TRBV7-2, the J call TRBJ1-1; the D is unclear. The ends were cut back, 5 bases at V and 1 base at J, with 17 bases in the middle. Germline V gives CDR1 SGHTA, CDR2 FQGNSA. This CDR3 comprises 16 residues. The CDR3 DNA reads as TGTGCCAGCAGCCCCCAGGATTGGCGGACGAACACTGAAGCTTTCTTT. Protein product: CASSPQDWRTNTEAFF.

The chain links TRBV4-3 to TRBJ1-2, with D hard to call. The CDR3 totals 14 residues. V lost 1 base to trimming and J lost 4 bases, with 10 bases between them. Germline V gene lookup returns CDR1 LGHNA and CDR2 YSLEER. CDR3 amino acids: CASSQGSVSYGYTF. CDR3 DNA: TGCGCCAGCAGCCAAGGTAGTGTGAGCTATGGCTACACCTTC.

This rearrangement joins TRBV4-3 to TRBJ2-3; TRBD2 is a possible D gene (5 bases). V was clipped by 0 bases and J by 3 bases, with 16 bases between them. This CDR3 has 17 residues. Germline lookup yields CDR1 LGHNA and CDR2 YSLEER. CDR3 in amino acids: CASSQDNGRPLTDTQYF. In DNA, the CDR3 is TGCGCCAGCAGCCAAGATAATGGGAGACCCTTGACAGATACGCAGTATTTT.